This passage covers 7 T cell receptor beta chains from one sample sequenced in a study of CD8+CD57+ T cells in acquired aplastic anemia. Genomic DNA, the template, was used for profiling of the TCR beta VDJ and CDR3. TCRdb processed the reads anew with MiXCR; each CDR3 protein has one entry. This table has 150,000 to 200,000 distinct CDR3 sequences, roughly 64% appearing once. Sequencing used sorted CD4+, CD8+, or CD8+CD57+ T cells (not recorded which) from PBMCs. These receptors all stem from a human donor with severe aplastic anemia or a healthy control (not recorded which).

A note on this clonotype: Possible read error: a much larger clone is one base away. This sequence joins TRBV12-3 or TRBV12-4 and TRBJ2-7; D is unresolved. The V end was cut by 4 bases, the J end by 3 bases, with 22 bases between. The CDR3 runs to 17 residues. CDR3 nucleotides: TGTGCCAGCAGTTCGACACAAAGCGTAATGAGCTTCTACGAGCAGTACTTC. Translation gives CASSSTQSVMSFYEQYF.

This clonotype was seen a few times. V and J are TRBV10-1 and TRBJ2-3; D gene unclear. The V end was cut by 2 bases, the J end by 0 bases, with 9 bases between. There are 15 residues in the CDR3. Germline CDR1 WNHNN, CDR2 SYGVQD (reference sequence). CDR3 nucleotide sequence: TGCGCCAGCAGTGAGATAGCAACTAGCACAGATACGCAGTATTTT. Its protein product is CASSEIATSTDTQYF.

In nucleotides, the CDR3 is TGTGCCAGCAGCTTGGGCATGTATAATTCACCCCTCCACTTT. This gives the protein CASSLGMYNSPLHF. The chain recombines TRBV7-3 with TRBJ1-6, with unresolved D. Trimming removed 3 bases at V and 4 bases at J, with 7 bases between. This CDR3 has 14 amino acids. Germline V lookup: CDR1 SGHTA, CDR2 FQGTGA.

The chain recombines TRBV7-2 with TRBJ1-2, with 10 bases fitting TRBD1. Germline V gives CDR1 SGHTA, CDR2 FQGNSA. CDR3 length: 13 residues. The V segment lost 3 bases and the J segment 8 bases; nucleotides outside the gene matches: 3. CDR3 amino acids: CASSLGQGQGYTF. For the CDR3, the DNA is TGTGCCAGCAGCTTGGGACAGGGGCAAGGCTACACCTTC.

Only a few counts were recorded for this clonotype. The chain carries TRBV7-2 and TRBJ2-2, with D hard to call. V dropped 2 bases and J dropped 7 bases, with 11 bases sitting between them. Germline CDR1 SGHTA, CDR2 FQGNSA. This CDR3 comprises 14 residues. The CDR3, as DNA: TGTGCCAGCAGCTTAAGGAGTCTAGGCGGGGAGCTGTTTTTT. This codes for CASSLRSLGGELFF.

The sample holds one count of this clonotype. CDR3 sequence: CAVGSASGYDTQYF. As DNA, the CDR3 is TGTGCCGTCGGATCAGCGAGCGGTTATGATACGCAGTATTTT. This chain links TRBV7-9 with TRBJ2-3, with D perhaps matching TRBD2 (5 bases). This CDR3 is built from 14 residues. V lost 11 bases, J lost 6 bases, and 21 bases lay in between. Germline V lookup: CDR1 SEHNR, CDR2 FQNEAQ (reference sequence).

This chain connects TRBV5-4 to TRBJ2-1; 7 bases are a match to TRBD2. Germline loops: CDR1 SGHNT, CDR2 YYREEE (reference sequence). The CDR3 has 13 residues. With V trimmed by 4 bases and J by 9 bases, 7 bases remained unmatched. The CDR3 DNA is TGTGCCAGCAGCCCCGGGTGGGGGGGTGAGCAGTTCTTC. Amino acids: CASSPGWGGEQFF.